These 20 T cell receptor beta chains were all obtained from the same sample, sequenced in a study of CD8 T cells in Susac syndrome. When the RNA was reverse transcribed, random hexamers were used with an input of about 0.45 to 1 ug. TCRdb re-derived calls from the immunoSEQ multiplex PCR reads in MiXCR, one entry per CDR3 protein. Of 180,000 or so distinct CDR3 sequences listed, roughly 95% are singletons. The sequencing input was CD4+ T cells from PBMCs. The receptors stem from a human donor in good health.

The chain links TRBV5-4 to TRBJ2-5; D gene ambiguous. The CDR3 length is 17 residues. Germline V gene data show CDR1 as SGHNT and CDR2 as YYREEE (reference sequence). V gave up 2 bases and J gave up 1 base, with 18 bases separating them. CDR3 loop: CASSFQERAARQETQYF. CDR3 DNA: TGTGCCAGCAGCTTCCAAGAGCGCGCTGCCCGCCAAGAGACCCAGTACTTC.

The V gene is TRBV27, the J gene TRBJ1-5; TRBD1 agrees at 8 bases. The J segment lost 6 bases and the V segment lost 6 bases, leaving 13 bases of the junction unmatched. Germline V lookup: CDR1 MNHEY, CDR2 SMNVEV (reference sequence). This CDR3 is built from 16 residues. CDR3 in DNA: TGTGCCAGCAGACCTGGGACAGGCGATATAGGTCAGCCCCAGCATTTT. This translates into CASRPGTGDIGQPQHF.

This rearrangement joins TRBV7-3 to TRBJ2-3; the match to TRBD2 covers 8 bases. This CDR3 comprises 16 residues. Per the germline V gene, CDR1 is SGHTA and CDR2 is FQGTGA. The V segment lost 5 bases and the J segment 6 bases; nucleotides outside the gene matches: 13. CDR3 coding DNA: TGTGCCAGCAGCAAAGCCAGTGCGGGAGGAATGGATACGCAGTATTTT. Translated, it gives CASSKASAGGMDTQYF.

The chain has TRBV7-2 and TRBJ2-6; D possibly matches TRBD1 or TRBD2 (5 bases each). CDR1 is SGHTA and CDR2 is FQGNSA in the germline V gene. The CDR3 totals 16 residues. Trimming cost V 0 bases and J 2 bases, with 8 bases left between them. The CDR3 is CASSLAQGPGANVLTF. The CDR3, as DNA: TGTGCCAGCAGCTTAGCGCAGGGACCTGGGGCCAACGTCCTGACTTTC.

The chain carries TRBV7-2 and TRBJ2-5; 11 bases match TRBD2. V was clipped by 4 bases and J by 7 bases; unmatched bases: 14. Germline CDR1 SGHTA, CDR2 FQGNSA. This CDR3 has 17 amino acids. The CDR3 DNA reads as TGTGCCAGCAGCTCTCAGACTAGCGGGGCCCTGGTTGGGACCCAGTACTTC. Amino acids: CASSSQTSGALVGTQYF.

This sequence joins TRBV5-1 and TRBJ2-1; unclear D gene. The CDR3 extends over 15 amino acids. Trimming took 4 bases from V and 0 from J, leaving 11 bases between them. In germline, CDR1 is SGHRS, CDR2 YFSETQ. Here the CDR3 reads CASSPRLDSYNEQFF. CDR3 sequence (DNA): TGCGCCAGCAGCCCAAGACTTGACTCCTACAATGAGCAGTTCTTC.

This chain connects TRBV20-1 to TRBJ1-5, with a weak D call TRBD1 (5 bases). V was pared by 4 bases and J by 3 bases, with 7 bases between. CDR3 size: 12 residues. In germline, CDR1 is DFQATT, CDR2 SNEGSKA (reference sequence). The CDR3 reads CSATDNNQPQHF. The DNA of the CDR3 is TGCAGTGCTACGGACAACAATCAGCCCCAGCATTTT.

The chain combines TRBV28 with TRBJ1-2; weak D call: TRBD1 (6 bases). The V and J ends lost 3 bases and 8 bases respectively, with 13 bases between them. The CDR3 runs 13 residues. From germline, CDR1 is MDHEN and CDR2 SYDVKM. As DNA, the CDR3 is TGTGCCAGCAGTTTCCCACAGGGTCGCGGCTACACCTTC. It yields the protein CASSFPQGRGYTF.

The genes are TRBV12-3 or TRBV12-4 and TRBJ1-1; unclear D gene. The CDR3 has 15 residues. Trimming removed 6 bases from V and 0 bases from J, with 14 bases in between. CDR3 nucleotides: TGTGCCAGCAGCCCGGGCCATAGGGTGAACACTGAAGCTTTCTTT. Translating it yields CASSPGHRVNTEAFF.

The genes are TRBV7-3 and TRBJ1-1; D unresolved. The CDR3 sequence is 13 residues long. With 5 bases removed from V and 0 bases from J, the gap between germline ends came to 7 bases. From germline, CDR1 is SGHTA and CDR2 FQGTGA. The CDR3 sequence is CASSPGMNTEAFF. CDR3 bases: TGTGCCAGCAGCCCGGGCATGAACACTGAAGCTTTCTTT.

The chain uses TRBV27 and TRBJ2-1; no clear D gene. V dropped 5 bases and J dropped 0 bases, with 2 bases sitting between them. The germline V gene has CDR1 MNHEY and CDR2 SMNVEV (reference sequence). The length of the CDR3 is 12 residues. This chain's CDR3 is CASSPSYNEQFF. CDR3 coding DNA: TGTGCCAGCAGTCCCTCCTACAATGAGCAGTTCTTC.

The chain carries TRBV7-8 and TRBJ2-5; TRBD1 matches at 10 bases. This CDR3 is built from 17 residues. After removal of 1 base from V and 0 bases from J, the junction contained 5 bases not matched to a gene. CDR1 SGHVS and CDR2 FQNEAQ come from the germline V gene. CDR3 in DNA: TGTGCCAGCAGCTTAGGAGGACAGGGGGGAGACCAAGAGACCCAGTACTTC. Translating gives CASSLGGQGGDQETQYF.

The CDR3 DNA follows: TGTGCCTGGAGTATGGGGGGCCGAGAGACCCAGTACTTC. This sequence encodes CAWSMGGRETQYF. V is TRBV30 and J is TRBJ2-5; D tentatively reads TRBD1 or TRBD2 (6 bases each). Germline V gives CDR1 GTSNPN, CDR2 SVGIG (reference sequence). The germline V and J ends were trimmed by 2 bases and 4 bases, with 11 bases remaining between them. The CDR3 length is 13 residues.

The chain recombines TRBV27 with TRBJ2-3, with 8 bases aligning to TRBD2. The V segment lost 8 bases and the J segment 0 bases; nucleotides outside the gene matches: 4. The CDR3 loop spans 14 amino acids. Looked up from germline, CDR1 is MNHEY and CDR2 is SMNVEV (reference sequence). CDR3 nucleotide sequence: TGTGCCAGCCAGTCGGGAGGGAGCACAGATACGCAGTATTTT. Protein: CASQSGGSTDTQYF.

The chain uses TRBV7-3 and TRBJ2-1; a weak D match, TRBD1 (6 bases). The V end was cut by 2 bases, the J end by 8 bases, with 10 bases between. This CDR3 comprises 13 residues. Germline V gives CDR1 SGHTA, CDR2 FQGTGA. CDR3 coding DNA: TGTGCCAGCAGCTTAGGGACAAACCATGAGCAGTTCTTC. It encodes CASSLGTNHEQFF.

V usage is TRBV29-1 and J usage is TRBJ2-7; a possible D gene is TRBD1 (6 bases). Trimming left V 7 bases short and J 0 bases short, with 7 bases between. The CDR3 is 11 residues long. From germline, CDR1 is SQVTM and CDR2 ANQGSEA. The CDR3 spells CSGGGSYEQYF. For the CDR3, the DNA is TGCAGCGGAGGGGGCTCCTACGAGCAGTACTTC.

The V gene is TRBV7-9, the J gene TRBJ2-3; TRBD2 matches at 7 bases. Germline V CDR1 and CDR2: SEHNR, FQNEAQ (reference sequence). J gave up 13 bases and V 4 bases, and 8 bases lay outside the gene matches. The CDR3 is made up of 12 amino acids. In DNA, the CDR3 is TGTGCCAGCAGCTCCCCAGCGGGGCGTGAGTATTTT. It encodes CASSSPAGREYF.

The chain couples TRBV7-8 to TRBJ2-2, with 8 bases identical to TRBD1. Unmatched junction bases numbered 10, after V lost 5 bases and J lost 5 bases. CDR1 and CDR2 from the germline V gene are SGHVS and FQNEAQ. The CDR3 contains 16 residues. In DNA form, the CDR3 reads TGTGCCAGCAGCGCCCACAGGGGGGTCGGGACCGGGGAGCTGTTTTTT. Translated: CASSAHRGVGTGELFF.

The CDR3 reads CASSQWADLSTDTQYF. CDR3 DNA sequence: TGCGCCAGCAGCCAATGGGCGGACCTTAGCACAGATACGCAGTATTTT. The chain links TRBV4-3 to TRBJ2-3, with D unresolved. V was clipped by 2 bases and J by 0 bases, with 12 bases between them. Looked up from germline, CDR1 is LGHNA and CDR2 is YSLEER. The CDR3 sequence is 16 residues long.

This chain joins TRBV14 and TRBJ1-1, with D perhaps matching TRBD1 (5 bases). V was trimmed by 0 bases and J by 7 bases, leaving 12 bases between them. The CDR3 is 14 residues long. Germline assignment: CDR1 SGHDN and CDR2 FVKESK. The DNA for the CDR3 is TGTGCCAGCAGCCAAGATCCGGGGGTACATGAAGCTTTCTTT. This encodes CASSQDPGVHEAFF.